Detailed here is one T cell receptor beta chain. No antigen is known for it. This entry belongs to a study of cytotoxic CD8 clonotypes in ibrutinib-treated CLL. Study-level background: Included were about a dozen relapsed/refractory and about 15 treatment-naive patients, of whom some 18 were IGHV unmutated. Response samples were drawn at a median of approximately 11 months of treatment, range 6 to 36. Study-wide results and caveats: Clonality (at baseline) was higher than in age-matched healthy donors and tracked circulating CD8+ T-cell counts. Public clonotypes, found uncommonly, either contracted or stayed stable on treatment.

Germline values: CDR1 SEHNR, CDR2 FQNEAQ (reference sequence). Trimming took off 2 bases at V and 1 base at J, with 8 bases between the two ends. CDR3 length: 14 residues. Only in-frame clones appear in the TCRdb table, and some are missing; sequencing was by immunoSEQ multiplex PCR. The sample holds roughly 300,000 clones, roughly 76% seen once. The receptor's source is a human donor with chronic lymphocytic leukemia. This material consisted of PBMCs, taken at disease progression, from a patient treated with ibrutinib. The rearrangement uses TRBV7-9 and TRBJ2-5, with D perhaps TRBD2 (7 bases). In nucleotides, the CDR3 is TGTGCCAGCAGCTTACGGGGGGCCCAAGAGACCCAGTACTTC. This codes for CASSLRGAQETQYF.